This T cell receptor beta chain was recorded in a study of technical replicates of blood from four donors. TCRdb keeps only in-frame clones here, not all; method: immunoSEQ multiplex PCR. The table lists over 55,000 clones, around 87% of them singletons. The germline gives CDR1 SGHNT, CDR2 YYREEE (reference sequence). V shed 3 bases and J shed 5 bases, with 14 bases lying between them. This CDR3 spans 14 amino acids. V and J are TRBV5-4 and TRBJ2-5, with D tentatively TRBD2 (5 bases). This sequence was found in a human donor in good health. Some clones in this sample may be carry-over from other donors' samples. Input material: PBMCs. The chain's CDR3 is CASSSLGDGETQYF. The CDR3 bases are TGTGCCAGCAGCTCCTTGGGAGACGGGGAGACCCAGTACTTC.